The subject of this entry is one T cell receptor (beta chain). Its antigen is unidentified. CDR1 and CDR2 from the germline V gene are MNHEY and SVGEGT. This CDR3 is built from 14 residues. The V gene lost 0 bases and the J gene lost 4 bases, with 9 bases spanning the gap. The data originate from a study of regulatory T cells in long-lasting Graves disease. Combining iRepertoire HTBI primers with Arm-PCR of CDR3 regions, the authors built TCR beta libraries. TCRdb processed the multiplex PCR reads anew with MiXCR; each CDR3 protein has one entry. This table has 350,000 to 450,000 distinct CDR3 sequences, around a fifth appearing once. Study-level results: Favored usage of TRBV28, TRBJ1-2 and TRBJ2-5 was recorded in persistent disease.

This sample's time point: persistent/refractory GD, antithyroid drugs over 5 years with positive TRAb. Following extraction of RNA from PBMCs, that RNA was used to make the TCR library. Collection of peripheral blood (roughly 9 milliliters) was done using EDTA tubes. This material consisted of peripheral blood mononuclear cells (PBMCs), taken when the disease was refractory, from a patient treated with antithyroid drugs. This TCR was recovered from a female donor with Graves disease. The V and J genes are TRBV6-2 or TRBV6-3 and TRBJ2-5; D gene unclear. This CDR3 reads CASSYSRLAETQYF. CDR3 DNA: TGTGCCAGCAGTTACTCGAGATTGGCAGAGACCCAGTACTTC.